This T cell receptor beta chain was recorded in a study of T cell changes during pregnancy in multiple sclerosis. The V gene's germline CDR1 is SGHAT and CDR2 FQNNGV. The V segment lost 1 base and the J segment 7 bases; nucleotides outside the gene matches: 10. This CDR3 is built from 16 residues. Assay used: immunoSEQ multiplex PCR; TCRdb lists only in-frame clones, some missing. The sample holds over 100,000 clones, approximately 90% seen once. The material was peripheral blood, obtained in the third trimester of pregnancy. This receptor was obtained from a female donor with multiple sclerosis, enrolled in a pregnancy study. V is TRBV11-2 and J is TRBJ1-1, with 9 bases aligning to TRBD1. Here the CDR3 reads CASSLGNRGLKDEAFF. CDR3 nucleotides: TGTGCCAGCAGCTTAGGCAACAGGGGGCTTAAAGATGAAGCTTTCTTT.